The rows below give T cell receptor beta chains drawn from one sample of a study of cytomegalovirus exposure and HLA in healthy donors. TCRdb keeps only in-frame clones here, not all; method: immunoSEQ multiplex PCR. Of 150,000 or so clones listed, nearly 80% are singletons. Sequenced input: PBMCs. These receptors were collected from a middle-aged man in good health and CMV-seropositive. Both conserved end residues are part of each CDR3.

v_gene	j_gene	CDR3aa
TRBV5-4	TRBJ2-1	CASSLGAGANEQFF
TRBV5-6	TRBJ2-1	CASSFFRRADYNEQFF
TRBV6-5	TRBJ2-3	CASSYGGSDTQYF
TRBV2	TRBJ2-7	CASIQSTRGVYEQYF
TRBV19	TRBJ1-2	CASSIDSGNGYTF
TRBV6-5	TRBJ1-2	CASSYVAGPYGYTF
TRBV25-1	TRBJ1-5	CASSESGGHQPQHF
TRBV7-8	TRBJ2-7	CASTLVAGSGEQYF
TRBV19	TRBJ2-2	CASSMLLPATGELFF
TRBV28	TRBJ2-5	CASSPRQGEGQETQYF
TRBV2	TRBJ2-6	CASSENWGQSGANGLTF
TRBV7-9	TRBJ1-2	CASSLPRGGGYGYTF
TRBV2	TRBJ2-1	CASRDPTSGRVYEQFF
TRBV2	TRBJ2-2	CASRGTAPEGELFF
TRBV7-9	TRBJ2-1	CASSLMRRYNEQFF
TRBV18	TRBJ2-3	CASSPQTDTQYF
TRBV10-3	TRBJ2-7	CAISESRQGAAEQYF
TRBV6-5	TRBJ2-2	CASTDRVNGELFF
TRBV11-1	TRBJ1-1	CASKGPTPEAFF
TRBV5-4	TRBJ2-7	CASSRGVGSSYEQYF
TRBV7-2	TRBJ2-7	CASSLLLAASPYEQYF
TRBV4-1	TRBJ2-1	CASSQDPAGEGPNEQFF
TRBV27	TRBJ1-3	CASSLLGAGNTIYF